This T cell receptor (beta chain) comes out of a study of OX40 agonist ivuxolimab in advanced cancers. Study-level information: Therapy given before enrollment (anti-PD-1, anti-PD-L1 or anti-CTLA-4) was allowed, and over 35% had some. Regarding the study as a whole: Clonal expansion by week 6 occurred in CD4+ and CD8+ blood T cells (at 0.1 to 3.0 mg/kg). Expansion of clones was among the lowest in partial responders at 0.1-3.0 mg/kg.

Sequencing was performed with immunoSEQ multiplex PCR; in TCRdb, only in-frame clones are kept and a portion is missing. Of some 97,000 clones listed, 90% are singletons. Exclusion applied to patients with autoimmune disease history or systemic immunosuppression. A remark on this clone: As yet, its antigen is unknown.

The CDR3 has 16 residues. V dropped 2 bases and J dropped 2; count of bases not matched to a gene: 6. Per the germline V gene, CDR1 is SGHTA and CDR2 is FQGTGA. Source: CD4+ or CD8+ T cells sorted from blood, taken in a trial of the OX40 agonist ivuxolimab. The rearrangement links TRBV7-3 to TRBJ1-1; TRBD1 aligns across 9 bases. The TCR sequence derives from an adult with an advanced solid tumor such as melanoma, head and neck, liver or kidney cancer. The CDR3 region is CASSLATGGHNTEAFF. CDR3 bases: TGTGCCAGCAGCTTAGCTACAGGGGGCCATAACACTGAAGCTTTCTTT.